This TCR beta chain was captured in a study of cytomegalovirus exposure and HLA in healthy donors. Some clones are missing from TCRdb's copy, which holds only in-frame ones; the method was immunoSEQ multiplex PCR. This sample has 150,000 or so clones; around nine tenths occur once, and the top ten carry more than 1.3%. Worth noting for this clone: Its antigen is not known.

Study results and limitations: In vitro data verified three CMV-associated chains as specific for CMV antigens. TCR sequences were mostly rare, though some public TCRs occurred in many donors.

The material sequenced was PBMCs. This TCR derives from a woman between 25 and 40 years old in good health and CMV-seronegative.

The CDR3 reads CASISGAGEQYF. CDR3 sequence (DNA): TGCGCCAGCATCTCAGGGGCCGGTGAGCAGTACTTC. This rearrangement joins TRBV5-1 to TRBJ2-7; a possible D gene is TRBD1 (6 bases). Germline V lookup: CDR1 SGHRS, CDR2 YFSETQ. The V and J ends lost 6 bases and 7 bases respectively, with 14 bases between them. CDR3 length equals 12 residues.